The 27 T cell receptor beta chains below were found in one sample sequenced in a study of response to subunit inactivated influenza vaccine. MiXCR, applied by TCRdb to the RT-PCR reads, yields one record per CDR3 protein. Here the sample spans around 790,000 distinct CDR3 sequences, over 20% being singletons. The sequences come from PBMCs from blood, collected roughly 5 days after vaccination. The source of these receptors is a man between 50 and 59 years old who received an inactivated influenza vaccine.

In DNA form, the CDR3 reads TGTGCCAGCAGTTCAACGACTAGCGGCAAAGAGACCCAGTACTTC. Its protein is CASSSTTSGKETQYF. This chain connects TRBV12-3 or TRBV12-4 to TRBJ2-5, with 9 bases that match TRBD2. This CDR3 has 15 residues. Unmatched junction bases numbered 6, after V lost 4 bases and J lost 3 bases.

The rearrangement uses TRBV12-3 or TRBV12-4 and TRBJ2-1, with a possible D match to TRBD2 (6 bases). This CDR3 has 18 residues. V gave up 11 bases and J gave up 3 bases, with 29 bases separating them. CDR3 DNA: TGTGCCCTCAGTTTACCCATAGGGGCGAGCGGGCGCTACAATGAGCAGTTCTTC. It specifies CALSLPIGASGRYNEQFF.

This clonotype was counted between two and nine times. CDR3 loop: CASSKTTGSSYEQYF. CDR3 DNA sequence: TGTGCCAGCAGCAAAACGACAGGGAGCTCCTACGAGCAGTACTTC. The chain couples TRBV7-2 to TRBJ2-7; 7 bases are shared with TRBD1. Germline V CDR1 and CDR2: SGHTA, FQGNSA. V shed 5 bases, J shed 0 bases, and the junction held 7 bases outside the gene matches. This CDR3 is built from 15 residues.

DNA of the CDR3: TGTGCCAGTAAGACTAGCGGGGGCACAGATACGCAGTATTTT. It codes for CASKTSGGTDTQYF. The chain couples TRBV12-3 or TRBV12-4 to TRBJ2-3; the match to TRBD2 covers 11 bases. J gave up 1 base and V 9 bases, and 3 bases lay outside the gene matches. The CDR3 contains 14 residues.

The chain carries TRBV5-1 and TRBJ1-5; D ambiguous. This CDR3 has 14 amino acids. V lost 0 bases to trimming and J lost 0 bases, with 4 bases between them. Per the germline V gene, CDR1 is SGHRS and CDR2 is YFSETQ. For the CDR3, the DNA is TGCGCCAGCAGCTTGGACCTTAGCAATCAGCCCCAGCATTTT. Protein: CASSLDLSNQPQHF.

This clonotype was seen many times. V usage is TRBV20-1 and J usage is TRBJ1-1; D is perhaps TRBD1 (5 bases). Germline CDR1 DFQATT, CDR2 SNEGSKA (reference sequence). The CDR3 totals 13 residues. Deletions cut 3 bases from V and 7 bases from J, with 15 bases between. The chain's CDR3 is CSAREGSDGEAFF. The CDR3, as DNA: TGCAGTGCTAGGGAGGGGTCGGATGGTGAAGCTTTCTTT.

The gene calls are TRBV11-2 and TRBJ2-1, with 10 bases aligning to TRBD2. The germline V gene encodes CDR1 SGHAT and CDR2 FQNNGV. CDR3 length: 18 amino acids. V lost 5 bases to trimming and J lost 2 bases; unmatched junction nucleotides: 12. DNA of the CDR3: TGTGCCAGCAGCCCCCCAAGCGTAGCGGGAGGCACCTACAATGAGCAGTTCTTC. It is translated as CASSPPSVAGGTYNEQFF.

The chain employs TRBV12-3 or TRBV12-4 and TRBJ2-7; D gene uncertain. V lost 7 bases and J 1 base, leaving 11 bases between the germline ends. The CDR3 spans 13 residues. The CDR3 loop is CASILDGSYEQYF. The CDR3 bases are TGTGCCAGCATCCTAGACGGTTCCTACGAGCAGTACTTC.

The sample holds a few counts of this clonotype. The J gene is TRBJ2-7, the V gene TRBV10-3; D may be TRBD2 (6 bases). V was pared by 4 bases and J by 4 bases, with 14 bases between. The CDR3 consists of 14 residues. The germline CDR1 and CDR2 sequences are ENHRY and SYGVKD. CDR3 DNA: TGTGCCATCAGTGGCGGGACTCTCCGGTACGAGCAGTACTTC. Protein: CAISGGTLRYEQYF.

This clonotype came up many times. The J gene is TRBJ2-1, the V gene TRBV5-1; D is unclear. This CDR3 is 15 amino acids long. Trimming shortened V by 5 bases and J by 4 bases, and 16 bases separated the two germline ends. Per germline, CDR1 SGHRS and CDR2 YFSETQ. The CDR3 protein is CASSLAQAAYNEQFF. The DNA of the CDR3 is TGCGCCAGCAGTCTGGCCCAGGCGGCGTACAATGAGCAGTTCTTC.

V usage is TRBV7-7 and J usage is TRBJ1-2, with 8 bases lining up with TRBD1. Germline lookup yields CDR1 SSHAT and CDR2 FNYEAQ (reference sequence). The J segment lost 3 bases and the V segment lost 3 bases, leaving 9 bases of the junction unmatched. The CDR3 covers 16 residues. This chain's CDR3 is CASSFFGDRKDYGYTF. The CDR3 region has the DNA TGTGCCAGCAGCTTCTTCGGGGACAGGAAAGACTATGGCTACACCTTC.

This chain connects TRBV7-8 to TRBJ2-5; possibly TRBD2 for D (6 bases). V dropped 6 bases and J dropped 3 bases, with 20 bases sitting between them. The CDR3 totals 16 residues. CDR1 SGHVS and CDR2 FQNEAQ come from the germline V gene. The chain's CDR3 is CASSRFGDWKKETQYF. CDR3 bases: TGTGCCAGCAGTAGATTCGGGGACTGGAAGAAAGAGACCCAGTACTTC.

The chain combines TRBV28 with TRBJ2-7, with TRBD1 matching 9 bases. The CDR3 contains 14 residues. J gave up 2 bases and V 6 bases, and 5 bases lay outside the gene matches. Germline CDR1 and CDR2: MDHEN and SYDVKM. CDR3 loop: CASRTGGDAYEQYF. The CDR3 nucleotides are TGTGCCAGCAGGACAGGGGGTGACGCCTACGAGCAGTACTTC.

This chain uses TRBV3-2 with TRBJ1-4; the DNA was not used to check the table's D call, TRBD1. TRBV3-2 represents a pseudogene. CDR3 length equals 15 residues. CDR3 sequence: CATSLQGAPYEKLFF. CDR3 nucleotides: TGTGCCACCTCCCTTCAGGGGGCGCCTTATGAAAAACTGTTTTTT.

This clonotype was found a few times. The V call is TRBV24-1, the J call TRBJ2-5; 11 bases are a match to TRBD1. Germline-derived CDR1 and CDR2 are KGHDR and SFDVKD. V lost 4 bases, J lost 2 bases, and 5 bases stayed unmatched. The CDR3 has 16 amino acids. This CDR3 reads CATSEAGTGGQETQYF. Here the CDR3 DNA reads TGTGCCACCAGTGAAGCCGGGACAGGGGGTCAAGAGACCCAGTACTTC.

This clonotype has just a few counts. The rearrangement uses TRBV9 and TRBJ1-4; no definite D call. Germline CDR1 is SGDLS and CDR2 is YYNGEE. The CDR3 sequence is 15 residues long. Deletions cut 5 bases from V and 0 bases from J, with 11 bases between. The CDR3: CASSKTQATNEKLFF. CDR3 in DNA: TGTGCCAGCAGTAAGACCCAAGCAACTAATGAAAAACTGTTTTTT.

This clonotype has only a few counts. The genes are TRBV12-3 or TRBV12-4 and TRBJ2-2; D gene uncertain. This CDR3 spans 20 amino acids. The V gene lost 7 bases and the J gene lost 8 bases, with 35 bases spanning the gap. This chain's CDR3 is CASTPRFRLDDGPTKGELFF. CDR3 DNA: TGTGCCAGCACCCCCAGGTTTCGACTTGACGATGGGCCCACTAAGGGGGAGCTGTTTTTT.

This chain uses TRBV2 with TRBJ2-3; D may be TRBD1 or TRBD2 (5 bases each). The CDR3 runs to 13 residues. The germline gives CDR1 SNHLY, CDR2 FYNNEI. V was pared by 7 bases and J by 4 bases, with 12 bases between. The CDR3: CASNGGRADTQYF. The DNA of the CDR3 is TGTGCCAGCAATGGGGGTCGCGCAGATACGCAGTATTTT.

This clonotype turned up a few times. V is TRBV7-2 and J is TRBJ2-7, with D perhaps matching TRBD1 (6 bases). The CDR3 spans 14 residues. Trimming removed 5 bases at V and 3 bases at J, with 14 bases between. Germline CDR1 reads SGHTA; CDR2 reads FQGNSA. The CDR3 sequence: CASSAIRGVYEQYF. The CDR3 bases are TGTGCCAGCAGCGCCATCAGGGGTGTCTACGAGCAGTACTTC.

This clonotype was seen at least ten times. This chain joins TRBV4-3 and TRBJ2-3, with 8 bases fitting TRBD1. V was clipped by 3 bases and J by 2 bases; unmatched bases: 1. This CDR3 region has 14 residues. Per germline, CDR1 LGHNA and CDR2 YSLEER. In DNA, the CDR3 is TGCGCCAGCAGCCAGGACAGGGCCACAGATACGCAGTATTTT. Protein product: CASSQDRATDTQYF.

The sample holds a few counts of this clonotype. V and J are TRBV7-2 and TRBJ2-7; 10 nucleotides line up with TRBD1. The CDR3 runs to 16 residues. Germline trimming cut 1 base from V and 8 bases from J; bases unmatched to any gene: 11. Germline CDR1 and CDR2: SGHTA and FQGNSA. The CDR3 loop is CASSLGGQGTSVKQYF. The CDR3 region has the DNA TGTGCCAGCAGCTTAGGGGGACAGGGGACATCGGTTAAGCAGTACTTC.

This clonotype showed up many times. The rearrangement uses TRBV5-5 and TRBJ2-1; 9 bases are shared with TRBD2. The germline V gene encodes CDR1 SGHKS and CDR2 YYEKEE (reference sequence). CDR3 length: 18 residues. After removal of 1 base from V and 4 bases from J, the junction contained 12 bases not matched to a gene. The CDR3 protein is CASSLLVGSGGFYNEQFF. The CDR3 DNA follows: TGTGCCAGCAGCTTGTTGGTTGGTAGCGGGGGCTTTTACAATGAGCAGTTCTTC.

This clonotype showed up just a few times. This chain joins TRBV3-1 and TRBJ2-7; possible D gene TRBD2, 6 bases. Germline CDR1 reads LGHDT; CDR2 reads YNNKEL (reference sequence). Trimming stripped 5 bases from V and 0 bases from J, with 17 bases between. The CDR3 spans 16 residues. In DNA, the CDR3 is TGTGCCAGCAGCACGTATACGGGGGTCCCCTCCTACGAGCAGTACTTC. Translation: CASSTYTGVPSYEQYF.

This chain joins TRBV5-1 and TRBJ2-7; D is undetermined. Germline assignment: CDR1 SGHRS and CDR2 YFSETQ. V shed 2 bases and J shed 6 bases, with 12 bases lying between them. The CDR3 totals 13 residues. CDR3 protein: CASSFSSPGEQYF. The CDR3 DNA reads as TGCGCCAGCAGCTTCTCCTCCCCGGGCGAGCAGTACTTC.

This clonotype was seen at least ten times. The V gene is TRBV20-1, the J gene TRBJ2-2; perhaps TRBD1 as D (5 bases). Deletions cut 7 bases from V and 0 bases from J, with 6 bases between. The CDR3 totals 12 residues. Germline lookup yields CDR1 DFQATT and CDR2 SNEGSKA (reference sequence). CDR3 bases: TGCAGTGGGGGCGCGAACACCGGGGAGCTGTTTTTT. Amino acid sequence: CSGGANTGELFF.

This clonotype was seen a handful of times. The gene calls are TRBV5-1 and TRBJ2-5, with D tentatively TRBD1 (6 bases). Trimming removed 3 bases from V and 9 bases from J, with 15 bases in between. This CDR3 comprises 13 residues. Per the germline V gene, CDR1 is SGHRS and CDR2 is YFSETQ. The CDR3 DNA follows: TGCGCCAGCAGCTCCACAGGGAAGGGGGCCCAGTACTTC. It codes for CASSSTGKGAQYF.

V is TRBV7-2 and J is TRBJ2-7; D uncertain. Per germline, CDR1 SGHTA and CDR2 FQGNSA. This CDR3 comprises 15 residues. The ends were cut back, 5 bases at V and 0 bases at J, with 14 bases in the middle. Here the CDR3 DNA reads TGTGCCAGCAGCCGCCGGGCACTGAGCTCCTACGAGCAGTACTTC. This encodes CASSRRALSSYEQYF.